This T cell receptor beta chain originates from a study of shared clonotypes between healthy human individuals. Overall study results and limits: The rarefaction results pointed to incomplete sorted-subset sequencing despite large depth. Clonotypes which were not shared had lower generation probabilities than clonotypes that all four donors shared.

Of note for this clone: No antigen is known for it.

Assay used: immunoSEQ multiplex PCR; TCRdb lists only in-frame clones, some missing. This sample carries approximately 710,000 clones, roughly 91% of them seen once, and the ten largest clones take 34%. The specimen sequenced was memory CD8+ T cells from PBMCs. The subset denotes: CD45RO+ cells pooled with CCR7-negative TemRA cells. The receptor comes from a man aged 18 to 29 in good health. Some clones in this sample may be carry-over from other donors' samples.

The CDR3 DNA reads as TGTGCCAGCAGTCAGCTAGCGGGAGGGTTTAGCACAGATACGCAGTATTTT. The encoded protein is CASSQLAGGFSTDTQYF. This chain joins TRBV28 and TRBJ2-3, with TRBD2 matching 12 bases. CDR3 length: 17 residues. The V segment lost 5 bases and the J segment 0 bases; nucleotides outside the gene matches: 6. Germline assignment: CDR1 MDHEN and CDR2 SYDVKM.